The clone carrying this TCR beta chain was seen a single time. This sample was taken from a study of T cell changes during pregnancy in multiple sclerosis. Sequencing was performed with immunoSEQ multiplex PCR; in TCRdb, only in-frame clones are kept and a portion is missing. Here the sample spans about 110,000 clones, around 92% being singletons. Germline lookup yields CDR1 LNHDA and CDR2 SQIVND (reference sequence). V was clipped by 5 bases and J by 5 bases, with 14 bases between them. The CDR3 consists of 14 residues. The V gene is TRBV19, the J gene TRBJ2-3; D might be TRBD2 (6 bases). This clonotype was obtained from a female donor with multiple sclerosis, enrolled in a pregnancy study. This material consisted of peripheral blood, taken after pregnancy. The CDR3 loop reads CASSPPGVEDTQYF. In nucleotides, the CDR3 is TGTGCCAGTAGTCCCCCGGGGGTGGAAGATACGCAGTATTTT.